The next 4 T cell receptor beta chains were all read from a single sample in a study of T cell repertoires in cytomegalovirus infection. TCRdb reprocessed the reads via MiXCR and lists one record per CDR3 protein. The data contain about 80,000 distinct CDR3 sequences, 3.7% of them singletons. The sequenced material came from PBMCs. These receptors were taken from a human donor in good health (CMV status not recorded). Some clones in this sample may be carry-over from other donors' samples.

A remark on this clonotype: Just one base apart from a much larger clone, this may be a read error. The rearrangement uses TRBV2 and TRBJ2-3; D not resolved. The CDR3 has 11 amino acids. Germline V gene lookup returns CDR1 SNHLY and CDR2 FYNNEI. The CDR3 reads CASSRADTKYF. The CDR3 coding sequence is TGTGCCAGCTCCCGGGCAGATACGAAGTATTTT.

This clonotype was detected only a few times. The chain links TRBV7-9 to TRBJ2-1, with 15 positions matching TRBD2. The junction had 5 bases not matched to a gene; V was cut back by 0 bases and J by 8 bases. This CDR3 is built from 17 residues. The germline V gene encodes CDR1 SEHNR and CDR2 FQNEAQ (reference sequence). CDR3 sequence (DNA): TGTGCCAGCAGCTTAGCAGGACTAGCGGGGGGGTTCTATGAGCAGTTCTTC. Translation gives CASSLAGLAGGFYEQFF.

This clonotype was picked up many times. The rearrangement links TRBV12-3 or TRBV12-4 to TRBJ2-5, with 8 bases that match TRBD2. V was clipped by 3 bases and J by 0 bases; unmatched bases: 3. This CDR3 has 15 residues. The CDR3 sequence is CASSFGGGYQETQYF. The CDR3 nucleotides are TGTGCCAGCAGTTTCGGCGGGGGGTACCAAGAGACCCAGTACTTC.

This clonotype was recorded at least ten times. The chain couples TRBV24-1 to TRBJ1-1; D perhaps matches TRBD1 (5 bases). Trimming took off 8 bases at V and 11 bases at J, with 23 bases between the two ends. The CDR3 loop spans 14 amino acids. CDR1 KGHDR and CDR2 SFDVKD come from the germline V gene. The CDR3 reads CATTTPGGWRLAFF. CDR3 DNA: TGTGCCACCACTACCCCTGGGGGGTGGCGATTGGCTTTCTTT.